What follows are 9 T cell receptor beta chains derived from one specimen sequenced in a study of T cells after yellow fever vaccination. TCRdb re-derived calls from the 5' RACE reads in MiXCR, one entry per CDR3 protein. The sample carries about 50,000 distinct CDR3 sequences, around 5.4% recorded once. The input for sequencing was PBMCs, either bulk or a sorted T-cell subset (CD4+, CD8+, memory, or dextramer-sorted; not recorded which), taken on the day of the yellow fever booster vaccination. The source is a young man who received the YFV17D yellow fever vaccine.

This clonotype was picked up many times. The chain combines TRBV7-2 with TRBJ2-7; possible D gene TRBD1, 5 bases. The germline V gene has CDR1 SGHTA and CDR2 FQGNSA. This CDR3 is 14 amino acids long. Between the trimmed V and J ends, which lost 1 base and 1 base, there was a span of 8 bases. The DNA for the CDR3 is TGTGCCAGCAGCTTAGGGGGCACTTCCTACGAGCAGTACGTC. Its translation is CASSLGGTSYEQYV.

This rearrangement joins TRBV12-3 or TRBV12-4 to TRBJ2-5; possibly TRBD1 for D (6 bases). The CDR3 contains 17 residues. V gave up 2 bases and J gave up 3 bases, with 19 bases separating them. CDR3: CASSLTHPPGQEETQYF. CDR3 bases: TGTGCCAGCAGTTTAACACACCCTCCGGGACAAGAAGAGACCCAGTACTTC.

This clonotype was picked up many times. The chain recombines TRBV5-1 with TRBJ2-5; D ambiguous. This CDR3 is 11 amino acids long. CDR1 SGHRS and CDR2 YFSETQ come from the germline V gene. V was clipped by 2 bases and J by 4 bases, with 3 bases between them. The CDR3 bases are TGCGCCAGCAGCTTTGGAGAGACCCAGTACTTC. As protein: CASSFGETQYF.

The table lists this clonotype with a few counts. The V and J genes are TRBV6-2 or TRBV6-3 and TRBJ1-6; D remains ambiguous. With 0 bases removed from V and 9 bases from J, the gap between germline ends came to 6 bases. Germline V gene lookup returns CDR1 MNHEY and CDR2 SVGEGT. The CDR3 consists of 13 residues. The CDR3, as DNA: TGTGCCAGCAGTTACTCGATGCCTTCACCCCTCCACTTT. This codes for CASSYSMPSPLHF.

This clonotype was seen a few times. Written as DNA, the CDR3 is TGTGCCAGCAGTTTTTCGGGGGCTCATTCACCCCTCCACTTT. Translating gives CASSFSGAHSPLHF. The gene calls are TRBV27 and TRBJ1-6; possible D gene TRBD1, 6 bases. The CDR3 contains 14 residues. The germline gives CDR1 MNHEY, CDR2 SMNVEV (reference sequence). V was cut by 3 bases and J by 8 bases, with 11 bases left in between.

This clonotype has at least ten counts. The chain has TRBV12-3 or TRBV12-4 and TRBJ2-7, with D possibly matching TRBD1 (6 bases). The CDR3 has 15 residues. V was trimmed by 2 bases and J by 4 bases, leaving 15 bases between them. The CDR3 nucleotides are TGTGCCAGCAGTTTATCCCTTTTAAGGGGGTACGAGCAGTACTTC. It specifies CASSLSLLRGYEQYF.

This clonotype has a count of ten or more. The gene calls are TRBV4-3 and TRBJ2-3; D unclear. The CDR3 is 15 residues long. Per the germline V gene, CDR1 is LGHNA and CDR2 is YSLEER. The germline V and J ends were trimmed by 1 base and 0 bases, with 8 bases remaining between them. CDR3 nucleotides: TGCGCCAGCAGCCAAGGGGCAGGCAGCACAGATACGCAGTATTTT. Translated, it gives CASSQGAGSTDTQYF.

The chain joins TRBV14 to TRBJ2-7; 8 bases line up with TRBD1. Germline loops: CDR1 SGHDN, CDR2 FVKESK. Trimming at V came to 1 base and at J to 4 bases, leaving 6 bases not matched to a gene. This CDR3 comprises 15 residues. The CDR3 DNA follows: TGTGCCAGCAGCCAAGGGTTCCAGGGGGCTTACGAGCAGTACTTC. Translation gives CASSQGFQGAYEQYF.

This clonotype was seen at least ten times. The chain carries TRBV6-6 and TRBJ1-1, with no clear D. Per germline, CDR1 MNHNY and CDR2 SVGAGI (reference sequence). The V gene lost 0 bases and the J gene lost 6 bases, with 8 bases spanning the gap. The CDR3 is made up of 13 amino acids. The CDR3 is CASSYSVGPEAFF. CDR3 in DNA: TGTGCCAGCAGTTACTCGGTCGGGCCTGAAGCTTTCTTT.